One and the same sample provided the 6 T cell receptor beta chains below, sequenced in a study of shared clonotypes between healthy human individuals. Generated by immunoSEQ multiplex PCR, the TCRdb table keeps only in-frame clones and is missing some. The table has about 2.4 million clones, around 90% seen once. Sequencing was performed on naive CD4+ T cells sorted from blood. Described subset: CD45RA+ positively selected. Receptors originate from a man younger than 35 in good health.

The chain recombines TRBV27 with TRBJ2-2; D perhaps matches TRBD2 (5 bases). CDR1 is MNHEY, CDR2 SMNVEV, per germline (reference sequence). V dropped 1 base and J dropped 1 base, with 13 bases sitting between them. CDR3 size: 17 residues. The DNA of the CDR3 is TGTGCCAGCAGTTTATTAAGGAGGACTGAGAACACCGGGGAGCTGTTTTTT. Translated: CASSLLRRTENTGELFF.

This chain connects TRBV19 to TRBJ2-3; TRBD1 matches 8 bases. The length of the CDR3 is 14 residues. CDR1 is LNHDA and CDR2 is SQIVND in the germline V gene (reference sequence). Losses at the gene ends were 7 bases for V and 4 bases for J; bases not matched to a gene: 7. As DNA, the CDR3 is TGTGCCAGTACCCGACAGGGGTCGGCAGATACGCAGTATTTT. Its translation: CASTRQGSADTQYF.

The chain joins TRBV9 to TRBJ2-1; TRBD2 matches at 13 bases. The CDR3 is 16 amino acids. The germline CDR1 and CDR2 sequences are SGDLS and YYNGEE. Trimming took 0 bases from V and 6 from J; bases not matched to a gene: 3. CDR3 in amino acids: CASSVAGLAGFNEQFF. The CDR3 bases are TGTGCCAGCAGCGTAGCGGGACTAGCGGGATTCAATGAGCAGTTCTTC.

The chain is built from TRBV19 and TRBJ1-1; no clear D gene. Trimming left V 1 base short and J 0 bases short, with 12 bases between. This CDR3 comprises 16 residues. CDR1 is LNHDA, CDR2 SQIVND, per germline (reference sequence). CDR3 sequence: CASSIGTAKMNTEAFF. CDR3 coding DNA: TGTGCCAGTAGTATAGGTACAGCTAAAATGAACACTGAAGCTTTCTTT.

The chain recombines TRBV4-1 with TRBJ2-1; TRBD1 might be the D (5 bases). The CDR3 runs 16 residues. Between the trimmed V and J ends, which lost 0 bases and 4 bases, there was a span of 13 bases. CDR1 and CDR2 (germline): MGHRA, YSYEKL. CDR3 protein: CASSQEGPTAYNEQFF. DNA of the CDR3: TGCGCCAGCAGCCAAGAGGGGCCGACAGCTTACAATGAGCAGTTCTTC.

V usage is TRBV2 and J usage is TRBJ1-2; 7 bases match TRBD1. This CDR3 has 14 amino acids. The germline gives CDR1 SNHLY, CDR2 FYNNEI. After removal of 6 bases from V and 4 bases from J, the junction contained 8 bases not matched to a gene. The CDR3 region is CASRYDRASYGYTF. The CDR3 DNA sequence: TGTGCCAGCAGGTATGACAGGGCCTCCTATGGCTACACCTTC.